These T cell receptor beta chains were read from a single sample in a study of T cells after yellow fever vaccination. One entry per CDR3 protein results from TCRdb running MiXCR on the 5' RACE reads. The sample carries 230,000 or so distinct CDR3 sequences, around 3.5% recorded once. Here the sequenced sample was PBMCs, taken 15 days after the yellow fever booster vaccination. Receptors were obtained from a man younger than 35 who received the YFV17D yellow fever vaccine. Both conserved end residues are part of each CDR3. A D gene is named only where the DNA matches it firmly. The listing skips clone size in some rows; elsewhere it reads once, few, many or a size class.

J gene: TRBJ2-1; D gene: .; clone size: many; V gene: TRBV6-6; CDR3 protein: CASSPGLVRFF; CDR3 DNA: TGTGCCAGCAGTCCCGGGTTAGTTCGGTTCTTC
J gene: TRBJ1-3; D gene: .; clone size: many; V gene: TRBV20-1; CDR3 protein: CSASSPEPVGNTIYF; CDR3 DNA: TGCAGTGCTTCCTCACCCGAGCCAGTCGGAAACACCATATATTTT
J gene: TRBJ2-3; D gene: .; clone size: many; V gene: TRBV12-3/TRBV12-4; CDR3 protein: CASSPLRTQYF; CDR3 DNA: TGTGCCAGCAGTCCGTTGCGGACGCAGTATTTT
J gene: TRBJ1-2; D gene: .; clone size: .; V gene: TRBV4-3; CDR3 protein: CASSQDGSPNYGYTF; CDR3 DNA: TGCGCCAGCAGCCAAGATGGATCCCCTAACTATGGCTACACCTTC
J gene: TRBJ2-5; D gene: TRBD2; clone size: many; V gene: TRBV6-5; CDR3 protein: CASRPRGSGGETQYF; CDR3 DNA: TGTGCCAGCAGGCCTCGAGGTAGCGGGGGAGAGACCCAGTACTTC
J gene: TRBJ2-3; D gene: TRBD1; clone size: many; V gene: TRBV6-6; CDR3 protein: CASSTRTGVSTDTQYF; CDR3 DNA: TGTGCCAGCAGTACACGGACAGGGGTCAGCACAGATACGCAGTATTTT
J gene: TRBJ1-1; D gene: .; clone size: many; V gene: TRBV7-9; CDR3 protein: CASSSYRDEAFF; CDR3 DNA: TGTGCCAGCAGCTCTTACAGGGATGAAGCTTTCTTT
J gene: TRBJ2-5; D gene: TRBD2; clone size: .; V gene: TRBV7-2; CDR3 protein: CASSAALAGRETQYF; CDR3 DNA: TGTGCCAGCAGCGCCGCCCTAGCGGGGAGGGAGACCCAGTACTTC
J gene: TRBJ1-1; D gene: TRBD1; clone size: many; V gene: TRBV7-2; CDR3 protein: CASSLAGQGGENTEAFF; CDR3 DNA: TGTGCCAGCAGCTTAGCCGGCCAGGGGGGTGAGAACACTGAAGCTTTCTTT
J gene: TRBJ2-7; D gene: TRBD2; clone size: many; V gene: TRBV7-2; CDR3 protein: CASSPDWRGWEQYF; CDR3 DNA: TGTGCCAGCAGTCCTGATTGGCGGGGGTGGGAGCAGTACTTC
J gene: TRBJ2-5; D gene: .; clone size: many; V gene: TRBV29-1; CDR3 protein: CSVGVQETQYF; CDR3 DNA: TGCAGCGTTGGCGTCCAAGAGACCCAGTACTTC
J gene: TRBJ2-2; D gene: TRBD1; clone size: many; V gene: TRBV5-1; CDR3 protein: CASSQGQGAAGELFF; CDR3 DNA: TGCGCCAGCAGCCAAGGACAGGGGGCCGCCGGGGAGCTGTTTTTT
J gene: TRBJ2-5; D gene: .; clone size: many; V gene: TRBV9; CDR3 protein: CASSVSGMRGETQYF; CDR3 DNA: TGTGCCAGCAGCGTATCCGGGATGCGGGGAGAGACCCAGTACTTC
J gene: TRBJ1-3; D gene: .; clone size: many; V gene: TRBV12-3/TRBV12-4; CDR3 protein: CASDRSGNTIYF; CDR3 DNA: TGTGCCAGCGATCGCTCTGGAAACACCATATATTTT
J gene: TRBJ1-6; D gene: .; clone size: few; V gene: TRBV16; CDR3 protein: CASSQLGGTSPLHF; CDR3 DNA: TGTGCCAGCAGCCAACTGGGGGGGACGTCACCCCTCCACTTT
J gene: TRBJ2-3; D gene: .; clone size: many; V gene: TRBV7-2; CDR3 protein: CASSSFTDTQYF; CDR3 DNA: TGTGCCAGCAGCTCTTTCACAGATACGCAGTATTTT
J gene: TRBJ2-7; D gene: TRBD2; clone size: many; V gene: TRBV20-1; CDR3 protein: CSARDEISPGSGGYEQYF; CDR3 DNA: TGCAGTGCTAGAGATGAAATATCTCCGGGTAGCGGGGGTTACGAGCAGTACTTC
J gene: TRBJ2-3; D gene: .; clone size: many; V gene: TRBV6-5; CDR3 protein: CASSYSQGGTDTQYF; CDR3 DNA: TGTGCCAGCAGTTACTCGCAGGGGGGGACAGATACGCAGTATTTT
J gene: TRBJ2-3; D gene: TRBD2; clone size: many; V gene: TRBV7-3; CDR3 protein: CASSKAGGRAATQYF; CDR3 DNA: TGTGCCAGCAGCAAAGCGGGGGGGCGCGCAGCTACGCAGTATTTT
J gene: TRBJ1-2; D gene: .; clone size: many; V gene: TRBV5-1; CDR3 protein: CASSFPASGGYTF; CDR3 DNA: TGCGCCAGCAGCTTTCCAGCCTCGGGTGGCTACACCTTC
J gene: TRBJ1-4; D gene: .; clone size: many; V gene: TRBV12-3/TRBV12-4; CDR3 protein: CASSLYSRPEEKLFF; CDR3 DNA: TGTGCCAGCAGTTTGTACAGCCGACCTGAGGAAAAACTGTTTTTT
J gene: TRBJ2-3; D gene: .; clone size: many; V gene: TRBV12-3/TRBV12-4; CDR3 protein: CASRRTARTADTQYF; CDR3 DNA: TGTGCCAGCAGAAGGACAGCGCGTACGGCAGATACGCAGTATTTT
J gene: TRBJ2-5; D gene: .; clone size: many; V gene: TRBV19; CDR3 protein: CASSMVNPLETQYF; CDR3 DNA: TGTGCCAGTAGTATGGTGAATCCACTAGAGACCCAGTACTTC
J gene: TRBJ1-1; D gene: .; clone size: few; V gene: TRBV6-5; CDR3 protein: CASRDPDEDEAFF; CDR3 DNA: TGTGCCAGCAGAGATCCGGACGAAGATGAAGCTTTCTTT
J gene: TRBJ2-5; D gene: .; clone size: many; V gene: TRBV6-2/TRBV6-3; CDR3 protein: CASSYYPGTPKETQYF; CDR3 DNA: TGTGCCAGCAGTTACTACCCAGGGACCCCAAAAGAGACCCAGTACTTC
J gene: TRBJ2-1; D gene: .; clone size: many; V gene: TRBV7-2; CDR3 protein: CASSLARVGEQFF; CDR3 DNA: TGTGCCAGCAGCTTAGCCAGGGTGGGTGAGCAGTTCTTC
J gene: TRBJ2-1; D gene: .; clone size: .; V gene: TRBV12-3/TRBV12-4; CDR3 protein: CASSFGINRVQNEQFF; CDR3 DNA: TGTGCCAGCAGTTTTGGGATCAACAGGGTTCAGAATGAGCAGTTCTTC
J gene: TRBJ2-5; D gene: .; clone size: many; V gene: TRBV29-1; CDR3 protein: CSVEDFGLRETQYF; CDR3 DNA: TGCAGCGTTGAAGATTTTGGGCTGAGAGAGACCCAGTACTTC
J gene: TRBJ1-1; D gene: TRBD1; clone size: many; V gene: TRBV7-2; CDR3 protein: CASSSRTGEAFF; CDR3 DNA: TGTGCCAGCAGCTCACGGACAGGGGAAGCTTTCTTT
J gene: TRBJ2-7; D gene: .; clone size: many; V gene: TRBV5-1; CDR3 protein: CASSLDLAYEQYF; CDR3 DNA: TGCGCCAGCAGCTTGGATCTGGCCTACGAGCAGTACTTC
J gene: TRBJ2-3; D gene: .; clone size: many; V gene: TRBV28; CDR3 protein: CASTPARDTQYF; CDR3 DNA: TGTGCCAGTACCCCCGCGCGGGATACGCAGTATTTT
J gene: TRBJ1-2; D gene: .; clone size: many; V gene: TRBV6-5; CDR3 protein: CASSYFGGDYGYTF; CDR3 DNA: TGTGCCAGCAGTTATTTCGGGGGCGACTATGGCTACACCTTC
J gene: TRBJ2-5; D gene: .; clone size: many; V gene: TRBV6-2/TRBV6-3; CDR3 protein: CASSLGQTQYF; CDR3 DNA: TGTGCCAGCAGCCTCGGGCAGACCCAGTACTTC
J gene: TRBJ2-2; D gene: .; clone size: many; V gene: TRBV6-2/TRBV6-3; CDR3 protein: CATTEGTSTGELFF; CDR3 DNA: TGTGCCACGACGGAGGGGACCAGCACCGGGGAGCTGTTTTTT
J gene: TRBJ1-5; D gene: .; clone size: many; V gene: TRBV6-8; CDR3 protein: CASRGQVVRDNQPQHF; CDR3 DNA: TGTGCCAGCAGGGGACAAGTGGTAAGGGACAATCAGCCCCAGCATTTT
J gene: TRBJ1-1; D gene: TRBD1; clone size: many; V gene: TRBV4-3; CDR3 protein: CASSQEWIRGRIMNTEAFF; CDR3 DNA: TGCGCCAGCAGCCAAGAATGGATCAGGGGGAGGATAATGAACACTGAAGCTTTCTTT
J gene: TRBJ2-7; D gene: TRBD2; clone size: many; V gene: TRBV7-2; CDR3 protein: CASSLGLASYEQYF; CDR3 DNA: TGTGCCAGCAGCTTAGGACTAGCTTCCTACGAGCAGTACTTC
J gene: TRBJ2-7; D gene: TRBD1; clone size: many; V gene: TRBV30; CDR3 protein: CAWDRTGVNEQYF; CDR3 DNA: TGTGCCTGGGACCGGACAGGGGTGAACGAGCAGTACTTC
J gene: TRBJ2-7; D gene: TRBD1; clone size: many; V gene: TRBV5-1; CDR3 protein: CASSLSDRGFDEQYF; CDR3 DNA: TGCGCCAGCAGCTTGTCGGACAGGGGTTTCGACGAGCAGTACTTC
J gene: TRBJ2-7; D gene: .; clone size: many; V gene: TRBV5-5; CDR3 protein: CASSPAVFRTYEQYF; CDR3 DNA: TGTGCCAGCAGCCCGGCGGTCTTCAGAACCTACGAGCAGTACTTC
J gene: TRBJ1-1; D gene: TRBD1; clone size: many; V gene: TRBV28; CDR3 protein: CASSSYRGGDTEAFF; CDR3 DNA: TGTGCCAGCAGTTCTTACAGGGGAGGAGACACTGAAGCTTTCTTT
J gene: TRBJ2-1; D gene: TRBD2; clone size: few; V gene: TRBV30; CDR3 protein: CAWSTGTSGGANEQFF; CDR3 DNA: TGTGCCTGGAGTACGGGGACTAGCGGGGGGGCGAATGAGCAGTTCTTC
J gene: TRBJ2-1; D gene: .; clone size: few; V gene: TRBV24-1; CDR3 protein: CATSRQSEQFF; CDR3 DNA: TGTGCCACCAGTAGACAGAGTGAGCAGTTCTTC